This T cell receptor beta chain was identified during a study of blood T cell repertoires in COVID-19. About the study: The United States, Italy and Spain provided the acute and convalescent COVID-19 samples. The cDNA or gDNA used as material had been derived from T cells, B-cell-depleted T cells, or PBMCs.

Original handling: Amplification of reference gene primers was used by the study to estimate nucleated cell counts. The data were produced by immunoSEQ multiplex PCR, yet TCRdb's version contains in-frame clones alone and is incomplete. V, J and clone size were drawn from that table, and D and trimming were deduced from the DNA. The table includes over 70,000 clones, around 93% detected once. Trimming cost V 0 bases and J 5 bases, with 15 bases left between them. The CDR3 is 15 amino acids. Germline-derived CDR1 and CDR2 are SGHKS and YYEKEE (reference sequence). The sequenced material came from peripheral blood. This sequence joins TRBV5-5 and TRBJ2-7; no clear D. The origin of this receptor is a human donor with active COVID-19. The donor label of this sample is uncertain. In nucleotides, the CDR3 is TGTGCCAGCAGCTTGGCCTCTATTCCGAGCCACGAGCAGTACTTC. This gives the protein CASSLASIPSHEQYF.